The 20 T cell receptor beta chains given below trace back to one sample, sequenced in a study of PD-L1 blockade in urothelial cancer (dated by TCRdb to between 2016 and 2019). Preparation of the library involved the immunoSEQ multiplex PCR assay. Not all clones reach the TCRdb copy of this immuneACCESS table, which keeps in-frame sequences only. Checked studies attribute under half of the gap to unresolved V genes and leave the rest unexplained. In this sample the table shows tens of thousands of clones, approximately 81% of which occur a single time. In total, the top ten clones hold roughly 2.9% of the sample. The sample's time point label, decoded: pretreatment peripheral blood. Sample: PBMCs, taken around atezolizumab (anti-PD-L1) treatment. The source is a man between 65 and 79 years old with urothelial cancer.

CDR3 loop: CASSDRQGGYTF. The CDR3 DNA follows: TGTGCCAGCAGTGACAGACAGGGTGGCTACACCTTC. The rearrangement links TRBV6-6 to TRBJ1-2, with 7 bases fitting TRBD1. V trimming: 5 bases; J trimming: 7 bases; junction bases outside the gene matches: 4. This CDR3 region has 12 residues. Germline-derived CDR1 and CDR2 are MNHNY and SVGAGI (reference sequence).

There are many counts of this clone. The rearrangement uses TRBV7-9 and TRBJ2-3; the match to TRBD2 covers 12 bases. Germline V gene lookup returns CDR1 SEHNR and CDR2 FQNEAQ (reference sequence). This CDR3 is built from 15 residues. The V and J ends lost 2 bases and 4 bases, in that order; junction bases with no gene match: 1. The chain's CDR3 is CASSLLAGGPDTQYF. The CDR3 nucleotides read TGTGCCAGCAGCTTACTAGCGGGAGGGCCAGATACGCAGTATTTT.

The chain has TRBV10-2 and TRBJ2-5; 9 bases are shared with TRBD2. Germline V gives CDR1 WSHSY, CDR2 SAAADI. Germline trimming cut 6 bases from V and 5 bases from J; bases unmatched to any gene: 10. The CDR3 sequence is 15 residues long. The CDR3 nucleotides are TGCGCCAGCAGCGCCAGCGCTGGACTAGCGGAGACCCAGTACTTC. Its translation is CASSASAGLAETQYF.

V usage is TRBV7-3 and J usage is TRBJ1-2, with unresolved D. The CDR3 contains 13 residues. CDR1 and CDR2 from the germline V gene are SGHTA and FQGTGA. Trimming cost V 3 bases and J 4 bases, with 9 bases left between them. The CDR3 sequence: CASSLGAFYGYTF. CDR3 bases: TGTGCCAGCAGCTTGGGAGCCTTCTATGGCTACACCTTC.

The CDR3, as DNA: TGTGCCAGTAGTATAGAAGGGCGGGCCTCCTACGAGCAGTACTTC. The encoded protein is CASSIEGRASYEQYF. This chain uses TRBV19 with TRBJ2-7; TRBD2 is a possible D gene (5 bases). CDR3 length: 15 amino acids. Germline lookup yields CDR1 LNHDA and CDR2 SQIVND (reference sequence). V was clipped by 0 bases and J by 0 bases, with 9 bases between them.

The rearrangement links TRBV5-8 to TRBJ2-7; 8 bases are shared with TRBD1. The germline gives CDR1 SGHTS, CDR2 YDEGEE. Unmatched junction bases numbered 7, after V lost 6 bases and J lost 5 bases. The CDR3 runs to 13 residues. The CDR3 here is CASKGRGQDEQYF. CDR3 sequence (DNA): TGTGCCAGCAAGGGCAGGGGGCAGGACGAGCAGTACTTC.

The chain couples TRBV18 to TRBJ2-5, with 7 bases that match TRBD1. In germline, CDR1 is KGHSH, CDR2 LQKENI. V shed 3 bases and J 0 bases; nucleotides not matched to a gene: 7. The CDR3 runs 16 residues. DNA of the CDR3: TGTGCCAGCTCACCCGTTCAGGGGGTTTACCAAGAGACCCAGTACTTC. Translation: CASSPVQGVYQETQYF.

There are a few counts of this clone. The CDR3 nucleotides are TGTGCCAGCTCCCCCGGAGGGGCTCAAGAGACCCAGTACTTC. Amino acid sequence: CASSPGGAQETQYF. The chain combines TRBV6-5 with TRBJ2-5; D perhaps matches TRBD2 (6 bases). Germline loops: CDR1 MNHEY, CDR2 SVGAGI. The CDR3 spans 14 residues. Trimming stripped 8 bases from V and 2 bases from J, with 15 bases between.

V gene TRBV19 combines with J gene TRBJ1-2, with TRBD1 matching 10 bases. This CDR3 contains 13 residues. After removal of 7 bases from V and 8 bases from J, the junction contained 7 bases not matched to a gene. Germline loops: CDR1 LNHDA, CDR2 SQIVND (reference sequence). CDR3: CASNLGQGIGYTF. The CDR3 DNA reads as TGTGCCAGTAACCTGGGACAGGGGATCGGCTACACCTTC.

The genes are TRBV10-3 and TRBJ2-1; maybe TRBD2 (5 bases). Germline assignment: CDR1 ENHRY and CDR2 SYGVKD. Trimming shortened V by 6 bases and J by 7 bases, and 19 bases separated the two germline ends. There are 15 residues in the CDR3. The DNA of the CDR3 is TGTGCCATCAGACCAGCAGCGGAGAGTAAGAATGAGCAGTTCTTC. Encoded protein: CAIRPAAESKNEQFF.

This clone was found once. The chain uses TRBV5-1 and TRBJ1-4, with D possibly matching TRBD1 (5 bases). With 0 bases removed from V and 6 bases from J, the gap between germline ends came to 12 bases. The germline CDR1 and CDR2 sequences are SGHRS and YFSETQ. The CDR3 sequence is 15 residues long. As DNA, the CDR3 is TGCGCCAGCAGCTTGGGTGGGGCGAGAGATGAAAAACTGTTTTTT. This translates into CASSLGGARDEKLFF.

This chain joins TRBV29-1 and TRBJ2-2; 8 nucleotides line up with TRBD1. After removal of 2 bases from V and 7 bases from J, the junction contained 12 bases not matched to a gene. Germline lookup yields CDR1 SQVTM and CDR2 ANQGSEA. The CDR3 has 16 residues. Here the CDR3 DNA reads TGCAGCGTTGAATCCCCCGACAGGGGAGTTTTCGGGGAGCTGTTTTTT. Protein product: CSVESPDRGVFGELFF.

By sample share, this clone is medium-sized (0.01 to 0.1%). This chain connects TRBV19 to TRBJ1-4, with 9 bases fitting TRBD1. The CDR3 has 15 amino acids. Looked up from germline, CDR1 is LNHDA and CDR2 is SQIVND (reference sequence). V lost 5 bases and J lost 6; bases outside the gene matches: 7. The CDR3 DNA sequence: TGTGCCAGTAGTCCCAGGACAGGGGCGGATGAAAAACTGTTTTTT. Amino acid sequence: CASSPRTGADEKLFF.

This chain connects TRBV5-6 to TRBJ2-7; TRBD2 matches 10 bases. The CDR3 sequence is 14 residues long. J gave up 11 bases and V 4 bases, and 12 bases lay outside the gene matches. CDR1 SGHDT and CDR2 YYEEEE come from the germline V gene. CDR3 region: CASSPGTSGTAKYF. The DNA for the CDR3 is TGTGCCAGCAGCCCTGGAACTAGCGGGACGGCCAAGTACTTC.

The chain couples TRBV2 to TRBJ2-5; TRBD2 matches 11 bases. Germline loops: CDR1 SNHLY, CDR2 FYNNEI. Losses at the gene ends were 4 bases for V and 3 bases for J; bases not matched to a gene: 4. The CDR3 is 15 amino acids. CDR3 DNA sequence: TGTGCCAGCAGTGGCGTTAGCGGGAGGGAAGAGACCCAGTACTTC. It yields the protein CASSGVSGREETQYF.

CDR3 region: CASSLTDRQPQHF. Written as DNA, the CDR3 is TGTGCCAGCAGCTTAACGGACAGACAGCCCCAGCATTTT. This chain uses TRBV7-8 with TRBJ1-5; D possibly corresponds to TRBD1 (6 bases). The CDR3 is made up of 13 amino acids. Trimming stripped 2 bases from V and 7 bases from J, with 9 bases between. Germline V gene data show CDR1 as SGHVS and CDR2 as FQNEAQ.

The gene calls are TRBV25-1 and TRBJ2-3; D unresolved. Germline CDR1 is MGHDK and CDR2 is SYGVNS. V was shortened by 7 bases and J by 2 bases, with 13 bases between the two germline ends. The CDR3 totals 14 residues. The CDR3 nucleotides are TGTGCCAGCACAAGTCGTAGCAACACAGATACGCAGTATTTT. This encodes CASTSRSNTDTQYF. The full variable domain, in which reference TRBV25-1 and TRBJ2-3 provide the parts outside the CDR3, is EADIYQTPRYLVIGTGKKITLECSQTMGHDKMYWYQQDPGMELHLIHYSYGVNSTEKGDLSSESTVSRIRTEHFPLTLESARPSHTSQYLCASTSRSNTDTQYFGPGTRLTVL.

The chain is built from TRBV4-1 and TRBJ1-4; tentatively, D is TRBD1 (5 bases). This CDR3 spans 15 amino acids. The V gene's germline CDR1 is MGHRA and CDR2 YSYEKL. The germline V and J ends were trimmed by 4 bases and 3 bases, with 12 bases remaining between them. In DNA, the CDR3 is TGCGCCAGCAGCCGGCTGAGACAGTCTAATGAAAAACTGTTTTTT. Translated: CASSRLRQSNEKLFF.

This clone showed up just a few times. V gene TRBV19 combines with J gene TRBJ2-7; 11 bases fit TRBD2. V shed 3 bases and J 4 bases; nucleotides not matched to a gene: 11. Germline V CDR1 and CDR2: LNHDA, SQIVND (reference sequence). CDR3 size: 17 residues. In DNA form, the CDR3 reads TGTGCCAGTAGTATCTCCTCCCTGACTAGCGGGGCTTACGAGCAGTACTTC. Encoded protein: CASSISSLTSGAYEQYF.

The chain carries TRBV2 and TRBJ2-3; possible D gene TRBD2, 8 bases. CDR3 size: 15 residues. V was pared by 6 bases and J by 2 bases, with 15 bases between. The germline V gene encodes CDR1 SNHLY and CDR2 FYNNEI. CDR3 protein: CASSGGGQSTDTQYF. CDR3 in DNA: TGTGCCAGCAGCGGGGGGGGACAGTCCACAGATACGCAGTATTTT.